Shown below are 5 T cell receptor beta chains from a single sample sequenced in a study of blood T cell repertoires in COVID-19. Method: immunoSEQ multiplex PCR; TCRdb's copy keeps in-frame clones and lacks some. The data hold 100,000 or so clones, with around four fifths observed a single time. The sample was peripheral blood. The origin of the receptors is a woman in her seventies with acute or convalescent COVID-19.

The gene calls are TRBV5-1 and TRBJ1-1; 9 nucleotides match TRBD1. Unmatched junction bases numbered 3, after V lost 0 bases and J lost 0 bases. The CDR3 runs 16 residues. Germline values: CDR1 SGHRS, CDR2 YFSETQ. The CDR3 here is CASSLAQGAMNTEAFF. The CDR3 DNA reads TGCGCCAGCAGCTTGGCACAGGGGGCAATGAACACTGAAGCTTTCTTT.

This clone was found a few times. Within the sample, other DNA sequences also encode this same CDR3. The chain employs TRBV11-2 and TRBJ1-5; TRBD1 is a possible D gene (5 bases). This CDR3 region has 15 residues. CDR1 and CDR2 from the germline V gene are SGHAT and FQNNGV. The germline V and J ends were trimmed by 2 bases and 2 bases, with 10 bases remaining between them. The CDR3 sequence is CASSLQDSRNQPQHF. In nucleotides, the CDR3 is TGTGCCAGCAGCTTACAAGACAGCCGCAATCAGCCCCAGCATTTT.

The chain recombines TRBV29-1 with TRBJ1-1; D call uncertain. Germline V gene sequence: CDR1 SQVTM, CDR2 ANQGSEA. Trimming took off 6 bases at V and 1 base at J, with 12 bases between the two ends. CDR3 length equals 13 residues. The CDR3 spells CSVHSSWNTEAFF. The CDR3 nucleotides are TGCAGCGTGCACAGCTCGTGGAACACTGAAGCTTTCTTT.

V is TRBV11-2 and J is TRBJ2-7; D not certain. The germline V gene has CDR1 SGHAT and CDR2 FQNNGV. There are 14 residues in the CDR3. Between the trimmed V and J ends, which lost 0 bases and 1 base, there was a span of 7 bases. The CDR3 DNA follows: TGTGCCAGCAGCTTAGACCCAGGATCCTACGAGCAGTACTTC. Amino acids: CASSLDPGSYEQYF. Based on the CDR3 plus reference TRBV11-2 and TRBJ2-7, the full variable domain is EAGVAQSPRYKIIEKRQSVAFWCNPISGHATLYWYQQILGQGPKLLIQFQNNGVVDDSQLPKDRFSAERLKGVDSTLKIQPAKLEDSAVYLCASSLDPGSYEQYFGPGTRLTVT.

V is TRBV27 and J is TRBJ1-1; TRBD1 matches 9 bases. CDR3 length: 15 amino acids. Germline CDR1 is MNHEY and CDR2 is SMNVEV (reference sequence). After removal of 8 bases from V and 0 bases from J, the junction contained 7 bases not matched to a gene. The CDR3 coding sequence is TGTGCCAGCGCAGACAGGGGGTTACTGAACACTGAAGCTTTCTTT. Residues: CASADRGLLNTEAFF.